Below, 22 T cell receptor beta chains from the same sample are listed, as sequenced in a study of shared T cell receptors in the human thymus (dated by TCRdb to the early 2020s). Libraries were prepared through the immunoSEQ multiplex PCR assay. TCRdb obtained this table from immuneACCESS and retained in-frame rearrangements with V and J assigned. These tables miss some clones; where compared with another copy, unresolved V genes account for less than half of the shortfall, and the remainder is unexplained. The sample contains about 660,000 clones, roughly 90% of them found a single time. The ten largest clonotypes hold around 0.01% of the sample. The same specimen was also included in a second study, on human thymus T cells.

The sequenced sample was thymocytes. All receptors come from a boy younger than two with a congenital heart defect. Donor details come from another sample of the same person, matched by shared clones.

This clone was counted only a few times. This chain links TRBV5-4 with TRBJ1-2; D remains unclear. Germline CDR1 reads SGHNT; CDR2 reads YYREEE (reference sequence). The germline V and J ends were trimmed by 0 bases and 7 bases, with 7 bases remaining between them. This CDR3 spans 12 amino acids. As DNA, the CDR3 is TGTGCCAGCAGCTTGGGAGGGTTTGGCTACACCTTC. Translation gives CASSLGGFGYTF.

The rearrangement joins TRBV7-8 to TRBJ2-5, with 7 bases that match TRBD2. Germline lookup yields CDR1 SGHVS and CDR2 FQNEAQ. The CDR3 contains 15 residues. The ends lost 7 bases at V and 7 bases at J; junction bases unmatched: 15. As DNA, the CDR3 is TGTGCCAGCATCATGACTAGCCGACCAGGAGGGACCCAGTACTTC. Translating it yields CASIMTSRPGGTQYF. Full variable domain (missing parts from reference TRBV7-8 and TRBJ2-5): GAGVSQSPRYKVAKRGQDVALRCDPISGHVSLFWYQQALGQGPEFLTYFQNEAQLDKSGLPSDRFFAERPEGSVSTLKIQRTQQEDSAVYLCASIMTSRPGGTQYFGPGTRLLVL.

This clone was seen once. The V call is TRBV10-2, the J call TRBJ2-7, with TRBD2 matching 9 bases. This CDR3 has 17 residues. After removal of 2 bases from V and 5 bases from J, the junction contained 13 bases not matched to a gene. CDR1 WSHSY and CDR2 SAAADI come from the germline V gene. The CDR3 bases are TGCGCCAGCAGTGAGGACCGACTGGCGGGAGGGCCCGACGAGCAGTACTTC. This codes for CASSEDRLAGGPDEQYF.

The CDR3 region has the DNA TGCAGCGTTAAGGAGACTTGGGGGCCGGAGACCCAGTACTTC. This sequence encodes CSVKETWGPETQYF. J is TRBJ2-5 and V is TRBV29-1, with a possible D match to TRBD1 (6 bases). In germline, CDR1 is SQVTM, CDR2 ANQGSEA. Trimming cost V 5 bases and J 5 bases, with 18 bases left between them. CDR3 length equals 14 residues.

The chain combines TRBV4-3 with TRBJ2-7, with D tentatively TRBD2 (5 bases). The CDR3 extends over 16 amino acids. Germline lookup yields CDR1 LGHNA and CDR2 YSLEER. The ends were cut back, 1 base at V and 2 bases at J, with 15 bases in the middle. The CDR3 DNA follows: TGCGCCAGCAGCCAAGCAGTGCTCCGGGGTCCCTACGAGCAGTACTTC. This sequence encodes CASSQAVLRGPYEQYF.

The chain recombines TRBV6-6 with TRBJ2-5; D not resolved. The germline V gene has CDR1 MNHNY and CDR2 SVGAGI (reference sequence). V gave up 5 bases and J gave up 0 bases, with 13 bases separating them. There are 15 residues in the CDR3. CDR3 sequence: CASSPDLTYQETQYF. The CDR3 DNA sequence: TGTGCCAGCAGTCCCGACTTGACCTACCAAGAGACCCAGTACTTC.

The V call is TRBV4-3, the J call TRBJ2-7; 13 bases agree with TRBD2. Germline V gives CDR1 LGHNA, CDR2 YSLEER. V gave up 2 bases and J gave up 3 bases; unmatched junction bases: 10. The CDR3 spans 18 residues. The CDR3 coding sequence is TGCGCCAGCAGCCAACGGGTAGAAGGGACTAGCGGGGTCTACGAGCAGTACTTC. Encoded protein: CASSQRVEGTSGVYEQYF.

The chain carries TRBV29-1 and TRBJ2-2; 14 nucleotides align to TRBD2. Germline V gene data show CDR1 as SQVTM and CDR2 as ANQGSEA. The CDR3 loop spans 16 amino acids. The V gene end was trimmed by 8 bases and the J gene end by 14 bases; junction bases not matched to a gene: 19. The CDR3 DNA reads TGCAGCCCCGGGGGGGGACTAGCGGGAGTAGGTCGTCATCTGTTTTTT. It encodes CSPGGGLAGVGRHLFF.

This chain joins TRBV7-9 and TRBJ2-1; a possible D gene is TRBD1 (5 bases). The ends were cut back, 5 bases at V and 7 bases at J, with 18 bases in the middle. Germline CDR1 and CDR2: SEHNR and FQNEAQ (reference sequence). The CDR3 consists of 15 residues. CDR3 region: CASSNDDRVANEQFF. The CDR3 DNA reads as TGTGCCAGCAGCAACGACGACAGAGTAGCAAATGAGCAGTTCTTC.

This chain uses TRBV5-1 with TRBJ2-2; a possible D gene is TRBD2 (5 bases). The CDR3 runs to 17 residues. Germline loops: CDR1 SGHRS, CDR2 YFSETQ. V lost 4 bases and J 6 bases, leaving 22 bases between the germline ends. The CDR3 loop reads CASSRPASSPWAGELFF. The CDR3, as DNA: TGCGCCAGCAGCCGCCCGGCTAGCTCCCCATGGGCCGGGGAGCTGTTTTTT.

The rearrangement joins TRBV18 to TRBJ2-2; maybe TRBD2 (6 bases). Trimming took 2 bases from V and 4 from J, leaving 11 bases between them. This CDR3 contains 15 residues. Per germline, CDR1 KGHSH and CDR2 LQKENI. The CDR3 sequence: CASSPIWRATGELFF. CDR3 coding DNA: TGTGCCAGCTCACCAATTTGGAGGGCCACCGGGGAGCTGTTTTTT.

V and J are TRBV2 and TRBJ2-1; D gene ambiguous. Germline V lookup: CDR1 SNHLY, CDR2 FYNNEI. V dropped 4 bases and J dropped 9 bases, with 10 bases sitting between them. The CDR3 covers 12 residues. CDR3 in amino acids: CASSGSRPEQFF. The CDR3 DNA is TGTGCCAGCAGTGGCTCGCGGCCTGAGCAGTTCTTC.

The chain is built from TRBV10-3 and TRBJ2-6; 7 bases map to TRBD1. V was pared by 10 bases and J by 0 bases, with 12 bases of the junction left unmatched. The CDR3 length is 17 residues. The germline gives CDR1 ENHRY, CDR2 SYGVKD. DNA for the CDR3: TGTGCCACTTTAGCCGGGACAGATTTCTCTGGGGCCAACGTCCTGACTTTC. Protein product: CATLAGTDFSGANVLTF.

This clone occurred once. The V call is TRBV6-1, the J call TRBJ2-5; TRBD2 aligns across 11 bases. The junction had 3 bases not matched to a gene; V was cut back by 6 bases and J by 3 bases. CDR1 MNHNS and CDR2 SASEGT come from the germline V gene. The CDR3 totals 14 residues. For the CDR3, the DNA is TGTGCCAGCAGGGAACTAGCGGGAGAAGAGACCCAGTACTTC. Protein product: CASRELAGEETQYF.

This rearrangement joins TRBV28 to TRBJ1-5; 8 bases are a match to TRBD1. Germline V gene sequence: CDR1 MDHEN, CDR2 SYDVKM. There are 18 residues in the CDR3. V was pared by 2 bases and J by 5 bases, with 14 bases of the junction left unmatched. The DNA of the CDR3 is TGTGCCAGCAGTTTACCTTATACCGGGACAGGACTCGATCAGCCCCAGCATTTT. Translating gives CASSLPYTGTGLDQPQHF.

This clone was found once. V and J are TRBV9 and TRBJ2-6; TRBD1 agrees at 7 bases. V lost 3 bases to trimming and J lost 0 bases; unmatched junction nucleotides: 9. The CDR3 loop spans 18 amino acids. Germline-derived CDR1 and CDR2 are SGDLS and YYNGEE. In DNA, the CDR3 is TGTGCCAGCAGCGCAACAGTCAGGGGGATCTCTGGGGCCAACGTCCTGACTTTC. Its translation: CASSATVRGISGANVLTF.

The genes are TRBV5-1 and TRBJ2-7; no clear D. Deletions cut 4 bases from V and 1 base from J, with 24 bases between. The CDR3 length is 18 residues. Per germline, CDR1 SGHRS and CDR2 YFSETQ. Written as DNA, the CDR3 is TGCGCCAGCAGCATCTGGAATCATGACCGACACCTTTCCTACGAGCAGTACTTC. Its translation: CASSIWNHDRHLSYEQYF.

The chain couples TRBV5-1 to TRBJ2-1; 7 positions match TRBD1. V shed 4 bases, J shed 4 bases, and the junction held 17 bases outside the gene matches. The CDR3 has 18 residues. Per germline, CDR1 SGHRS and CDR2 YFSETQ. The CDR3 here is CASSPGQRRLEPYNEQFF. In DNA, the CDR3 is TGCGCCAGCAGCCCGGGACAGAGGCGTCTAGAGCCTTACAATGAGCAGTTCTTC.

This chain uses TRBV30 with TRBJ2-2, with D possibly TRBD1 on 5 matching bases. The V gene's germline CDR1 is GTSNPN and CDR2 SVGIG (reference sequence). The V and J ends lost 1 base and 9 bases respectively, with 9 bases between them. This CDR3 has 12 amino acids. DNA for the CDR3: TGTGCCTGGAGTGAAAGGGGTAGGGAGCTGTTTTTT. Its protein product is CAWSERGRELFF.

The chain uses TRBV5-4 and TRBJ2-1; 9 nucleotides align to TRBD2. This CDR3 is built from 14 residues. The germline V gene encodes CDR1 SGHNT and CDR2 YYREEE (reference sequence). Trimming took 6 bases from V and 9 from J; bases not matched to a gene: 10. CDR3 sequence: CASKGLAGGREQFF. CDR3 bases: TGTGCCAGCAAGGGACTAGCCGGGGGGCGTGAGCAGTTCTTC. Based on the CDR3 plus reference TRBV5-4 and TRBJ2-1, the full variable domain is ETGVTQSPTHLIKTRGQQVTLRCSSQSGHNTVSWYQQALGQGPQFIFQYYREEENGRGNFPPRFSGLQFPNYSSELNVNALELDDSALYLCASKGLAGGREQFFGPGTRLTVL.

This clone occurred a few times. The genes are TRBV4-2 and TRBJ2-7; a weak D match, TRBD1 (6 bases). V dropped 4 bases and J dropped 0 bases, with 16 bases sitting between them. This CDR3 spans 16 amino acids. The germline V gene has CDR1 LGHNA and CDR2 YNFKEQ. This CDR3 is CASSPRDTPTSYEQYF. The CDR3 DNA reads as TGTGCCAGCAGCCCTAGGGACACCCCAACCTCCTACGAGCAGTACTTC.

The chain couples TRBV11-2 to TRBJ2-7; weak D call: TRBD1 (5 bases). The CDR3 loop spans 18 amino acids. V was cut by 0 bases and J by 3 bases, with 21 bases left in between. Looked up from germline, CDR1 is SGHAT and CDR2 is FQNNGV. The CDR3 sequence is CASSLDGQGAGVFYEQYF. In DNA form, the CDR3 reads TGTGCCAGCAGCTTAGACGGACAAGGGGCTGGGGTCTTCTACGAGCAGTACTTC.